These 19 T cell receptor beta chains originate from one sample sequenced in a study of response to subunit inactivated influenza vaccine. TCRdb re-derived calls from the RT-PCR reads in MiXCR, one entry per CDR3 protein. The table records more than 450,000 distinct CDR3 sequences, approximately 10% of them present only once. The data were also submitted as part of a second study, on T cells expressing NK-cell markers. That source adds: A 5'RACE template switching approach incorporating UMIs was used to make TCR beta cDNA.

The sequencing here drew on PBMCs from blood, taken on the day of vaccination. These receptors were obtained from a man in his fifties who received an inactivated influenza vaccine.

The table lists this clonotype with a few counts. The gene calls are TRBV9 and TRBJ2-4; a weak D match, TRBD1 (5 bases). Per the germline V gene, CDR1 is SGDLS and CDR2 is YYNGEE. Between the trimmed V and J ends, which lost 2 bases and 0 bases, there was a span of 12 bases. This CDR3 has 16 amino acids. CDR3 residues: CASSVGQTLAKNIQYF. The CDR3 nucleotides are TGTGCCAGCAGCGTCGGACAAACCTTAGCCAAAAACATTCAGTACTTC.

The CDR3 sequence is CASSEAAGVDYEQYF. Written as DNA, the CDR3 is TGTGCCAGCAGTGAAGCCGCAGGGGTCGACTACGAGCAGTACTTC. The genes are TRBV6-1 and TRBJ2-7, with TRBD1 as a possible D gene (6 bases). The CDR3 sequence is 15 residues long. Trimming took off 0 bases at V and 3 bases at J, with 12 bases between the two ends. The germline V gene encodes CDR1 MNHNS and CDR2 SASEGT.

The sample holds many counts of this clonotype. This chain joins TRBV5-1 and TRBJ2-1; D ambiguous. V was shortened by 4 bases and J by 0 bases, with 20 bases between the two germline ends. The CDR3 length is 18 residues. CDR1 SGHRS and CDR2 YFSETQ come from the germline V gene. This CDR3 is CASSAPKFSSSSYNEQFF. CDR3 in DNA: TGCGCCAGCAGCGCTCCCAAATTTAGTAGCAGCTCCTACAATGAGCAGTTCTTC.

The chain couples TRBV10-3 to TRBJ2-1; 11 bases fit TRBD2. V was clipped by 3 bases and J by 4 bases; unmatched bases: 5. The CDR3 totals 16 residues. The V gene's germline CDR1 is ENHRY and CDR2 SYGVKD. The CDR3 loop is CAISEARLAGYNEQFF. In DNA form, the CDR3 reads TGTGCCATCAGTGAAGCCCGACTAGCGGGATACAATGAGCAGTTCTTC.

Turning to this clonotype: This clone may be a read error of a much larger clone one base away. This chain uses TRBV13 with TRBJ2-7, with a weak D call TRBD1 (5 bases). The CDR3 loop spans 13 amino acids. Germline V gene data show CDR1 as PRHDT and CDR2 as FYEKMQ (reference sequence). This chain's CDR3 is CASSVDSSYDQYF. The CDR3 coding sequence is TGTGCCAGCAGCGTCGACAGTTCCTACGACCAGTACTTC.

This clonotype has more than one count but fewer than ten. V usage is TRBV5-5 and J usage is TRBJ2-7; D possibly corresponds to TRBD1 (6 bases). Germline values: CDR1 SGHKS, CDR2 YYEKEE (reference sequence). V lost 2 bases to trimming and J lost 6 bases, with 15 bases between them. The CDR3 extends over 14 amino acids. CDR3 sequence: CASSLYFRGGEQYF. The DNA for the CDR3 is TGTGCCAGCAGCTTATACTTCAGGGGCGGCGAGCAGTACTTC.

This clonotype was seen only a few times. The chain is built from TRBV5-4 and TRBJ2-7; a possible D gene is TRBD2 (7 bases). This CDR3 contains 14 residues. The germline V and J ends were trimmed by 9 bases and 5 bases, with 21 bases remaining between them. Per germline, CDR1 SGHNT and CDR2 YYREEE (reference sequence). The CDR3 nucleotides read TGTGCCACTTTTCATCGGGGGGCGAAAAACGAGCAGTACTTC. Its translation is CATFHRGAKNEQYF.

V is TRBV12-3 or TRBV12-4 and J is TRBJ1-4; 10 bases are a match to TRBD1. CDR3 length: 14 amino acids. Unmatched junction bases numbered 5, after V lost 5 bases and J lost 8 bases. The DNA for the CDR3 is TGTGCCAGCAGTGCGGACAGGGGGTTGGAAAAACTGTTTTTT. Protein: CASSADRGLEKLFF.

This clonotype turned up a few times. This rearrangement joins TRBV12-3 or TRBV12-4 to TRBJ2-7, with 8 bases fitting TRBD1. This CDR3 is 14 amino acids long. J gave up 9 bases and V 8 bases, and 15 bases lay outside the gene matches. CDR3: CASCRTGTGVVQYF. The CDR3 nucleotides are TGTGCCAGCTGCCGGACAGGGACGGGGGTGGTGCAGTACTTC.

The chain uses TRBV11-2 and TRBJ2-2; TRBD2 matches 13 bases. CDR1 and CDR2 (germline): SGHAT, FQNNGV. V was pared by 4 bases and J by 5 bases, with 16 bases of the junction left unmatched. The CDR3 runs to 20 residues. CDR3 amino acids: CASSSKLTTSGGARTGELFF. In DNA form, the CDR3 reads TGTGCCAGCAGCTCTAAACTCACTACTAGCGGGGGGGCCAGGACCGGGGAGCTGTTTTTT.

This clonotype was seen only a few times. This chain joins TRBV29-1 and TRBJ2-2; D not certain. There are 12 residues in the CDR3. V shed 4 bases and J shed 1 base, with 4 bases lying between them. Germline V gene sequence: CDR1 SQVTM, CDR2 ANQGSEA. CDR3 protein: CSVVENTGELFF. CDR3 bases: TGCAGCGTTGTGGAGAACACCGGGGAGCTGTTTTTT.

This clonotype was found a few times. The chain combines TRBV7-8 with TRBJ2-1; D ambiguous. The germline V gene has CDR1 SGHVS and CDR2 FQNEAQ. This CDR3 has 15 residues. Between the trimmed V and J ends, which lost 2 bases and 2 bases, there was a span of 10 bases. The CDR3 DNA is TGTGCCAGCAGCTTATTAGGTATCCCCTACAATGAGCAGTTCTTC. The encoded protein is CASSLLGIPYNEQFF.

J is TRBJ2-7 and V is TRBV7-2; 9 nucleotides line up with TRBD2. Germline V gives CDR1 SGHTA, CDR2 FQGNSA. Trimming cost V 1 base and J 3 bases; bases outside gene matches: 1. The CDR3 contains 14 residues. CDR3 sequence (DNA): TGTGCCAGCAGCTTAGGGACTAGCGACTACGAGCAGTACTTC. Protein: CASSLGTSDYEQYF.

The rearrangement uses TRBV6-2 or TRBV6-3 and TRBJ2-2; 11 bases align to TRBD1. This CDR3 contains 16 residues. Germline V gives CDR1 MNHEY, CDR2 SVGEGT. J gave up 4 bases and V 4 bases, and 5 bases lay outside the gene matches. CDR3 nucleotides: TGTGCCAGCAGTTTCTCCGGGACAGGGGGCACCGGGGAGCTGTTTTTT. Translated: CASSFSGTGGTGELFF.

This clonotype has more than one count but fewer than ten. The chain uses TRBV7-8 and TRBJ2-5; 8 nucleotides align to TRBD1. The CDR3 consists of 16 residues. Per the germline V gene, CDR1 is SGHVS and CDR2 is FQNEAQ. V was pared by 5 bases and J by 4 bases, with 12 bases of the junction left unmatched. CDR3 sequence reads: CASSPRHRGFSETQYF. The CDR3 DNA is TGTGCCAGCAGCCCCCGGCACAGGGGGTTCTCAGAGACCCAGTACTTC.

This clonotype was counted between two and nine times. V and J are TRBV4-3 and TRBJ2-1; perhaps TRBD2 as D (5 bases). CDR3 length: 15 residues. V lost 0 bases, J lost 10 bases, and 16 bases lay in between. Germline V gene sequence: CDR1 LGHNA, CDR2 YSLEER. Here the CDR3 reads CASSQERGSSREQFF. Here the CDR3 DNA reads TGCGCCAGCAGCCAAGAACGGGGTAGTAGCAGGGAGCAGTTCTTC.

This clonotype occurred a few times. V gene TRBV20-1 combines with J gene TRBJ2-7, with D tentatively TRBD1 or TRBD2 (6 bases each). The CDR3 contains 14 residues. Trimming took off 5 bases at V and 2 bases at J, with 16 bases between the two ends. CDR1 and CDR2 (germline): DFQATT, SNEGSKA (reference sequence). In DNA, the CDR3 is TGCAGTGCTCCCAGACGGGGGCACACCTACGAGCAGTACTTC. This gives the protein CSAPRRGHTYEQYF.

At least ten counts were recorded for this clonotype. The V and J genes are TRBV12-3 or TRBV12-4 and TRBJ2-2; unclear D gene. The length of the CDR3 is 13 residues. The V end lost 3 bases, the J end lost 6 bases, and 8 bases lay between the germline ends. CDR3 DNA: TGTGCCAGCAGTTTCCTAAGGGCCGGGGAGCTGTTTTTT. This translates into CASSFLRAGELFF.

The chain uses TRBV2 and TRBJ2-7; TRBD2 matches 8 bases. Germline assignment: CDR1 SNHLY and CDR2 FYNNEI. The CDR3 spans 14 residues. V trimming: 6 bases; J trimming: 6 bases; junction bases outside the gene matches: 10. The CDR3 loop is CASRPVTGGFEQYF. Here the CDR3 DNA reads TGTGCCAGCAGACCCGTTACGGGAGGGTTCGAGCAGTACTTC.